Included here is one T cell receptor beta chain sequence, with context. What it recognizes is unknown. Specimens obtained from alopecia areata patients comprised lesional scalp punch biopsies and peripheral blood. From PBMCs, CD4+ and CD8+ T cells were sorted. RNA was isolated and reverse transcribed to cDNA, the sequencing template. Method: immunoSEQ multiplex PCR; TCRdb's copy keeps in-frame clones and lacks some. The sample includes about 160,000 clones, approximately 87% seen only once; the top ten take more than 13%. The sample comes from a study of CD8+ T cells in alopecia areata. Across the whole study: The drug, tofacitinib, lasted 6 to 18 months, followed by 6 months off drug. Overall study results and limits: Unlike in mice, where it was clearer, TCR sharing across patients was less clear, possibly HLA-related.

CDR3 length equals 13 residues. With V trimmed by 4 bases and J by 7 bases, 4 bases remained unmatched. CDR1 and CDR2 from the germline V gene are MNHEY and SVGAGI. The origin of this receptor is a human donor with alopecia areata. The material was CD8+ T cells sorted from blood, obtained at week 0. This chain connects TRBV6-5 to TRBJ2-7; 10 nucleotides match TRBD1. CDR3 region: CASSLDRGNEQYF. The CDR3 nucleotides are TGTGCCAGCAGTTTGGACAGGGGGAATGAGCAGTACTTC.